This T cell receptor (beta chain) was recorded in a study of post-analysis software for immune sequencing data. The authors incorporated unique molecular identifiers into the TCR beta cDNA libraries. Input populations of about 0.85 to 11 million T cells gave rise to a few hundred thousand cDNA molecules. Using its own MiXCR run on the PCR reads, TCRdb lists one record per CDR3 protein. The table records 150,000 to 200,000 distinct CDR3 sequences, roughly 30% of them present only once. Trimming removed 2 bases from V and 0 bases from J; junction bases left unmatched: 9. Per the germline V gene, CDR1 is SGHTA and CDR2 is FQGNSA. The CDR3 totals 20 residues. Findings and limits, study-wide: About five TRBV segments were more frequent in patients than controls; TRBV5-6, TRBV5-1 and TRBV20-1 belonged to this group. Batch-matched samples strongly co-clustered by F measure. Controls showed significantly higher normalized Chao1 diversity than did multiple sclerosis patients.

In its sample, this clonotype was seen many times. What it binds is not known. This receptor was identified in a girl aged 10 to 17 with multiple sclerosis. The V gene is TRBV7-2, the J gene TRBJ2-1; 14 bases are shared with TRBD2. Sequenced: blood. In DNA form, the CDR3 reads TGTGCCAGCAGCTTACGCGGACTAGCGGGAGGCCGTCACTCCTACAATGAGCAGTTCTTC. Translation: CASSLRGLAGGRHSYNEQFF.